Following are 9 T cell receptor beta chains from one sample sequenced in a study of T cells after yellow fever vaccination. TCRdb fed the 5' RACE reads into MiXCR, producing one record per CDR3 protein. This sample has hundreds of thousands of distinct CDR3 sequences; about a sixth occur once, and the top ten carry 17%. The sequencing here drew on PBMCs, taken roughly 5 days after the first yellow fever vaccination. The receptors were sampled from a man aged 18 to 35 who received the YFV17D yellow fever vaccine.

This clonotype was observed a handful of times. The chain couples TRBV20-1 to TRBJ2-1; 14 bases align to TRBD2. V gave up 6 bases and J gave up 5 bases; unmatched junction bases: 12. Germline CDR1 DFQATT, CDR2 SNEGSKA (reference sequence). This CDR3 contains 17 residues. The CDR3 bases are TGCAGTGCCCGACCGGGACTAGCGGGGGAGTTTGACAATGAGCAGTTCTTC. This sequence encodes CSARPGLAGEFDNEQFF.

V usage is TRBV4-3 and J usage is TRBJ2-1; no clear D. Germline loops: CDR1 LGHNA, CDR2 YSLEER. The CDR3 consists of 16 residues. The ends were cut back, 0 bases at V and 0 bases at J, with 9 bases in the middle. CDR3 loop: CASSQDKRPSYNEQFF. Here the CDR3 DNA reads TGCGCCAGCAGCCAAGATAAGCGCCCCTCCTACAATGAGCAGTTCTTC.

This clonotype has more than one count but fewer than ten. The chain employs TRBV20-1 and TRBJ2-4, with 10 bases that match TRBD1. The CDR3 has 14 amino acids. The V gene end was trimmed by 3 bases and the J gene end by 8 bases; junction bases not matched to a gene: 7. The germline CDR1 and CDR2 sequences are DFQATT and SNEGSKA (reference sequence). As DNA, the CDR3 is TGCAGTGCTAGTCATGGGACAGGGGTGGACATTCAGTACTTC. Protein: CSASHGTGVDIQYF.

Only a few counts were recorded for this clonotype. The DNA for the CDR3 is TGCAGTGCTAGAGTGATGCAGGGGGCGGGTGGGGCCAACGTCCTGACTTTC. It codes for CSARVMQGAGGANVLTF. The J gene is TRBJ2-6, the V gene TRBV20-1; 8 nucleotides align to TRBD1. Trimming at V came to 1 base and at J to 3 bases, leaving 8 bases not matched to a gene. Germline CDR1 is DFQATT and CDR2 is SNEGSKA (reference sequence). The CDR3 is made up of 17 amino acids.

The rearrangement uses TRBV5-8 and TRBJ1-1; no definite D call. CDR1 and CDR2 from the germline V gene are SGHTS and YDEGEE. CDR3 size: 12 residues. V dropped 4 bases and J dropped 5 bases, with 9 bases sitting between them. CDR3: CASSGRKTEAFF. The CDR3 coding sequence is TGTGCCAGCAGCGGCCGGAAGACTGAAGCTTTCTTT. Looking up the rest from reference TRBV5-8 and TRBJ1-1 gives the full variable domain: EAGVTQSPTHLIKTRGQQATLRCSPISGHTSVYWYQQALGLGLQFLLWYDEGEERNRGNFPPRFSGRQFPNYSSELNVNALELEDSALYLCASSGRKTEAFFGQGTRLTVV.

This clonotype was detected a few times. This chain connects TRBV4-3 to TRBJ1-2; D unclear. The CDR3 consists of 15 residues. Germline CDR1 and CDR2: LGHNA and YSLEER. V lost 0 bases to trimming and J lost 4 bases, with 12 bases between them. The CDR3 spells CASSQDPFTFYGYTF. In DNA, the CDR3 is TGCGCCAGCAGCCAAGATCCATTCACCTTCTATGGCTACACCTTC.

V and J are TRBV10-3 and TRBJ1-5, with no clear D. With 2 bases removed from V and 7 bases from J, the gap between germline ends came to 9 bases. The CDR3 spans 13 residues. CDR1 and CDR2 (germline): ENHRY, SYGVKD. The CDR3 loop reads CAISEEGPQPQHF. CDR3 sequence (DNA): TGTGCCATCAGTGAGGAGGGCCCGCAGCCCCAGCATTTT.

This sequence joins TRBV6-2 or TRBV6-3 and TRBJ2-3, with 8 bases matching TRBD1. V shed 0 bases, J shed 6 bases, and the junction held 8 bases outside the gene matches. This CDR3 comprises 16 residues. Looked up from germline, CDR1 is MNHEY and CDR2 is SVGEGT. As DNA, the CDR3 is TGTGCCAGCAGTTACTCAGGACAGGGAAGGGTGGATACGCAGTATTTT. It translates to CASSYSGQGRVDTQYF.

In this sample, this clonotype turned up a few times. The V and J genes are TRBV10-2 and TRBJ2-6; the D gene could be TRBD1 or TRBD2 (5 bases each). Germline V gives CDR1 WSHSY, CDR2 SAAADI. The CDR3 is made up of 16 amino acids. With 3 bases removed from V and 4 bases from J, the gap between germline ends came to 13 bases. CDR3 sequence: CASSESEGTGANVLTF. Here the CDR3 DNA reads TGCGCCAGCAGTGAATCAGAGGGGACCGGGGCCAACGTCCTGACTTTC.